This TCR beta chain derives from a study of blood T cell repertoires in COVID-19 (dated by TCRdb to 2020 to 2021). Notes on the research overall: The collaborator samples originated in the United States, Italy and Spain and spanned the acute and convalescent phases of COVID-19. The dataset comprised deeply sampled blood TCRbeta repertoires from subjects exposed to, actively infected with, or recovered from COVID-19. Samples were obtained from the ongoing ImmuneRACE study (first 160 participants) and from 1,200 or so subjects provided by 6 global collaborators. Nearly every sample came with metadata listing a de-identified subject ID, COVID-19 status, age in years and sex. Where available, HLA class I and class II types were obtained from metadata supplied by the sample provider rather than from assay-based typing. The material from the prospective study consisted of cDNA or gDNA derived from T cells, B-cell-depleted T cells, or PBMCs. The repertoires were released in a freely available public database intended as a resource for research on the immune response to SARS-CoV-2. Overall study results and their limits: The amount of clinical and demographic metadata varied by source and participant and was provided uncurated.

The collaborating institutions used their own protocols to collect whole blood in K2EDTA tubes. For TCRbeta analysis, collaborator samples were shipped as frozen whole blood, as isolated PBMCs, or as DNA extracted from either sample type. Points on this clone: Its antigen has not been determined. No base quality information exists; no much larger clone differs at one position.

There are 17 amino acids in the CDR3, from cysteine to phenylalanine inclusive. Of all the DNA, just the CDR3 is kept, 51 bases in frame from base 1. V has 4 bases trimmed and J has 4 bases trimmed; junction bases matching no gene number 14. Sequences SGHVS (CDR1) and FQNEAQ (CDR2) are obtained from the germline V gene. TCRbeta CDR3 regions were amplified from genomic DNA using the immunoSEQ Assay, a bias-controlled multiplex PCR. As for the original processing: The number of nucleated cells in each sample was estimated by amplification of reference gene primers within the assay. Sequence reads were collapsed and filtered to measure the absolute abundance of every unique TCRbeta CDR3 rearrangement. For each sample, productive Simpson clonality was calculated by taking the square root of Simpson's diversity index across productive rearrangements. Held by TCRdb, this immuneACCESS table contains in-frame sequences only and omits some clones. Under half of the omission traces to an unresolved V gene where checked; the cause of the rest is unknown. That table furnishes V, J and clone size, whereas the DNA furnished D and trimming. The table for this sample lists some 120,000 clones; around nine tenths of them were counted only once. The ten largest clones add up to more than 2% of the sample.

Here the chain combines TRBV7-8 and TRBJ2-7; 9 central nucleotides agree with TRBD1. The specimen was peripheral blood. This TCR derives from a woman between 45 and 65 years old with acute or convalescent COVID-19. The CDR3 reads CASSSRGTGRLVYEQYF. The nucleotide sequence reads TGTGCCAGCAGCTCCCGGGGGACAGGGAGGCTAGTATACGAGCAGTACTTC.